The rows below give T cell receptor beta chains drawn from one sample of a study of regulatory T cells in long-lasting Graves disease. TCRdb passed the multiplex PCR reads through MiXCR, listing each CDR3 protein once. This table holds 300,000 to 350,000 distinct CDR3 sequences, about 18% found once. Sequencing was performed on peripheral blood mononuclear cells (PBMCs), taken when the disease was refractory, from a patient treated with antithyroid drugs. These receptors originate from a female donor with Graves disease. Each CDR3 is given with its conserved first and last residue. Fields, in order: J gene, V gene, CDR3 protein.

J gene: TRBJ1-5; V gene: TRBV12-3/TRBV12-4; CDR3 protein: CASSFFGGQPQHF
J gene: TRBJ1-2; V gene: TRBV27; CDR3 protein: CASSPVCSATANYGYTF
J gene: TRBJ2-7; V gene: TRBV9; CDR3 protein: CASSVGLAGSSRYEQYF
J gene: TRBJ1-2; V gene: TRBV7-9; CDR3 protein: CASSLARGSHYGYTF
J gene: TRBJ1-1; V gene: TRBV11-2; CDR3 protein: CASSFSGRGAFF
J gene: TRBJ1-5; V gene: TRBV7-6; CDR3 protein: CASSPTGTGQPQHF
J gene: TRBJ1-5; V gene: TRBV15; CDR3 protein: CATSRWASQGSNQPQHF
J gene: TRBJ2-7; V gene: TRBV4-1; CDR3 protein: CASSQGGISSYEQYF
J gene: TRBJ2-7; V gene: TRBV11-2; CDR3 protein: CASTWRRGAYEQYF
J gene: TRBJ1-1; V gene: TRBV7-9; CDR3 protein: CASSPRQVNTEAFF
J gene: TRBJ1-4; V gene: TRBV4-1; CDR3 protein: CASSLLTLNEKLFF
J gene: TRBJ1-4; V gene: TRBV12-3/TRBV12-4; CDR3 protein: CASRQIGAHEKLFF
J gene: TRBJ2-7; V gene: TRBV24-1; CDR3 protein: CATSEAGTASYEQYF
J gene: TRBJ1-1; V gene: TRBV3-1; CDR3 protein: CASRAGGEGTEAFF
J gene: TRBJ2-4; V gene: TRBV19; CDR3 protein: CASSIGRGRSAKNIQYF
J gene: TRBJ2-7; V gene: TRBV29-1; CDR3 protein: CSVSKGRYEQYF
J gene: TRBJ1-5; V gene: TRBV30; CDR3 protein: CAWSVDPNQPQHF
J gene: TRBJ1-4; V gene: TRBV4-1; CDR3 protein: CASSQDSRFPNEKLFF
J gene: TRBJ2-7; V gene: TRBV15; CDR3 protein: CATSRDHGSSYEQYF
J gene: TRBJ2-7; V gene: TRBV25-1; CDR3 protein: CASNRGLGEQYF
J gene: TRBJ1-2; V gene: TRBV10-3; CDR3 protein: CAIKGTGPSYTF
J gene: TRBJ2-5; V gene: TRBV13; CDR3 protein: CASSRQVGKGETQYF
J gene: TRBJ2-7; V gene: TRBV25-1; CDR3 protein: CASSAPGATSYEQYF
J gene: TRBJ2-6; V gene: TRBV4-1; CDR3 protein: CASSQGGRGADSGANVLTF
J gene: TRBJ2-1; V gene: TRBV10-3; CDR3 protein: CAISESPGSSYNEQFF
J gene: TRBJ1-1; V gene: TRBV7-9; CDR3 protein: CASSSTLGTVITEAFF
J gene: TRBJ2-7; V gene: TRBV11-2; CDR3 protein: CASSLARGGRLEQYF
J gene: TRBJ2-7; V gene: TRBV7-9; CDR3 protein: CASSRTGGHEQYF
J gene: TRBJ1-1; V gene: TRBV4-3; CDR3 protein: CASSQGLRENTEAFF
J gene: TRBJ2-7; V gene: TRBV29-1; CDR3 protein: CSVGRQGIYEQYF
J gene: TRBJ1-3; V gene: TRBV29-1; CDR3 protein: CSVEEGASGNTIYF
J gene: TRBJ2-7; V gene: TRBV6-5; CDR3 protein: CASSFGTPGQGTYEQYF
J gene: TRBJ2-7; V gene: TRBV2; CDR3 protein: CASGQGASATYEQYF
J gene: TRBJ2-5; V gene: TRBV11-3; CDR3 protein: CASSESGAGETQYF
J gene: TRBJ1-4; V gene: TRBV24-1; CDR3 protein: CATSAGAGEPEKLFF
J gene: TRBJ2-5; V gene: TRBV28; CDR3 protein: CASTPWPGIQETQYF
J gene: TRBJ2-5; V gene: TRBV7-2; CDR3 protein: CASSLGTSGGAGETQYF
J gene: TRBJ1-2; V gene: TRBV11-2; CDR3 protein: CASSPHLGNYGYTF
J gene: TRBJ2-2; V gene: TRBV10-3; CDR3 protein: CATTDEGNTGELFF
J gene: TRBJ2-2; V gene: TRBV2; CDR3 protein: CASSALPGRGTGELFF
J gene: TRBJ2-7; V gene: TRBV28; CDR3 protein: CASSFWQGAYEQYF
J gene: TRBJ1-1; V gene: TRBV30; CDR3 protein: CAWSLGGFGTEAFF
J gene: TRBJ2-2; V gene: TRBV15; CDR3 protein: CATSIGLAGGPGTGELFF
J gene: TRBJ1-2; V gene: TRBV2; CDR3 protein: CASSYRSGQGYTF
J gene: TRBJ1-5; V gene: TRBV5-8; CDR3 protein: CASSRTGGGYSNQPQHF
J gene: TRBJ1-5; V gene: TRBV20-1; CDR3 protein: CSASAGSGNQPQHF
J gene: TRBJ1-1; V gene: TRBV2; CDR3 protein: CASTGVDRGMNTEAFF
J gene: TRBJ2-1; V gene: TRBV11-1; CDR3 protein: CASSPGVLRAGGPYNEQFF
J gene: TRBJ2-6; V gene: TRBV12-3/TRBV12-4; CDR3 protein: CASSVRVYGANVLTF
J gene: TRBJ1-1; V gene: TRBV29-1; CDR3 protein: CSVAGLMNTEAFF
J gene: TRBJ2-2; V gene: TRBV20-1; CDR3 protein: CSARTDGRNTGELFF
J gene: TRBJ2-5; V gene: TRBV3-1; CDR3 protein: CASSQEEEGGRETQYF